This T cell receptor (beta chain) was captured in a study of CD8 T cells in Susac syndrome. TCR beta from blood CD8+ and CD4+ T cells was sequenced. Treatment-naive patients with stable or active relapsing-remitting disease were the multiple sclerosis controls. Negative isolation was used for CD8+ and CD4+ T cells and FACS enrichment for TEMRA cells. Roughly 0.45 to 1 ug RNA was reverse transcribed with random hexamers. Amplification of TCR beta CDR3 by immunoSEQ multiplex PCR spanned 54 Vbeta and 13 Jbeta. Each CDR3 protein is one row after TCRdb ran MiXCR on the immunoSEQ multiplex PCR reads. The table lists more than 200,000 distinct CDR3 sequences, approximately 92% of them singletons. The germline gives CDR1 SGHRS, CDR2 YFSETQ. This CDR3 region has 16 residues. The junction had 7 bases not matched to a gene; V was cut back by 0 bases and J by 6 bases.

The chain uses TRBV5-1 and TRBJ2-2; TRBD2 matches 8 bases. The material sequenced was CD4+ T cells from PBMCs. The clonotype comes from a human donor with multiple sclerosis. CDR3 DNA: TGCGCCAGCAGCTTGGAAGCGGGGGTAAACGCCGGGGAGCTGTTTTTT. The encoded protein is CASSLEAGVNAGELFF.